The 30 T cell receptor beta chains in this list originate from one sample, sequenced in a study of HIV-infected patients and healthy controls. TCRdb itself ran the 5' RACE reads through MiXCR, one entry per CDR3 protein. Here the sample spans about 70,000 distinct CDR3 sequences, around 16% being singletons. The sequenced sample was CD4+ T cells from blood. These TCRs come from a human donor in good health.

The V gene is TRBV7-2, the J gene TRBJ2-1; a possible D gene is TRBD2 (6 bases). V was trimmed by 1 base and J by 5 bases, leaving 12 bases between them. Germline assignment: CDR1 SGHTA and CDR2 FQGNSA. CDR3 length equals 15 residues. The CDR3 nucleotides are TGTGCCAGCAGCTTAGGGCGTAGCGGAAACAATGAGCAGTTCTTC. It encodes CASSLGRSGNNEQFF.

This chain's CDR3 is CSAVASGGPSTDTQYF. The CDR3, as DNA: TGCAGTGCAGTGGCTAGCGGGGGACCGAGCACAGATACGCAGTATTTT. The rearrangement joins TRBV20-1 to TRBJ2-3; TRBD2 agrees at 10 bases. Germline V gene sequence: CDR1 DFQATT, CDR2 SNEGSKA (reference sequence). This CDR3 is 16 amino acids long. Trimming cost V 6 bases and J 0 bases; bases outside gene matches: 9.

V usage is TRBV10-2 and J usage is TRBJ2-5, with 8 bases that match TRBD1. The trim removed 3 bases at V and 4 bases at J, leaving 7 bases unmatched. CDR3 length: 15 residues. CDR1 and CDR2 from the germline V gene are WSHSY and SAAADI. CDR3 bases: TGCGCCAGCAGTGATTGGCAGGGGGCTAGAGAGACCCAGTACTTC. Protein: CASSDWQGARETQYF.

This rearrangement joins TRBV7-3 to TRBJ2-7; 10 nucleotides match TRBD2. With 2 bases clipped from V and 2 bases from J, the junction kept 6 bases outside the gene matches. CDR1 is SGHTA and CDR2 is FQGTGA in the germline V gene. The CDR3 totals 16 residues. The CDR3 DNA reads as TGTGCCAGCAGCTTAGGGGGACTAGCGAGCCCCTACGAGCAGTACTTC. Its translation: CASSLGGLASPYEQYF.

This sequence joins TRBV7-2 and TRBJ2-7; TRBD1 agrees at 7 bases. V trimming: 1 base; J trimming: 6 bases; junction bases outside the gene matches: 9. Germline CDR1 and CDR2: SGHTA and FQGNSA. The length of the CDR3 is 15 residues. Here the CDR3 reads CASSLGSRQGREQYF. The CDR3 nucleotides are TGTGCCAGCAGCTTAGGATCGAGACAGGGACGCGAGCAGTACTTC. Based on the CDR3 plus reference TRBV7-2 and TRBJ2-7, the full variable domain is GAGVSQSPSNKVTEKGKDVELRCDPISGHTALYWYRQSLGQGLEFLIYFQGNSAPDKSGLPSDRFSAERTGGSVSTLTIQRTQQEDSAVYLCASSLGSRQGREQYFGPGTRLTVT.

The chain couples TRBV28 to TRBJ1-5, with 7 bases fitting TRBD1. This CDR3 is 15 amino acids long. The germline V gene encodes CDR1 MDHEN and CDR2 SYDVKM. Losses at the gene ends were 5 bases for V and 4 bases for J; bases not matched to a gene: 8. The DNA of the CDR3 is TGTGCCAGCAGTAGACAGGGAGAGGTTAATCAGCCCCAGCATTTT. Translating it yields CASSRQGEVNQPQHF.

This clonotype was seen only a few times. V is TRBV6-1 and J is TRBJ2-1; 9 bases are shared with TRBD2. In germline, CDR1 is MNHNS, CDR2 SASEGT. This CDR3 region has 14 residues. Trimming cost V 10 bases and J 8 bases; bases outside gene matches: 12. The CDR3 protein is CATRTGSGSHEQFF. DNA of the CDR3: TGTGCCACCCGAACAGGTAGCGGGAGCCATGAGCAGTTCTTC.

In this sample, this clonotype turned up many times. The V and J genes are TRBV29-1 and TRBJ2-3; possibly TRBD1 for D (6 bases). The V gene's germline CDR1 is SQVTM and CDR2 ANQGSEA. This CDR3 is built from 15 residues. V lost 1 base and J 3 bases, leaving 14 bases between the germline ends. This chain's CDR3 is CSVEVGGKGTDTQYF. The CDR3 coding sequence is TGCAGCGTTGAAGTAGGGGGTAAGGGAACAGATACGCAGTATTTT.

This clonotype showed up just a few times. This chain connects TRBV2 to TRBJ1-2; TRBD1 is a possible D gene (5 bases). The V end lost 7 bases, the J end lost 8 bases, and 11 bases lay between the germline ends. Germline-derived CDR1 and CDR2 are SNHLY and FYNNEI. This CDR3 is 11 amino acids long. Written as DNA, the CDR3 is TGTGCCAGCAATGGGGCTGTCGGCTACACCTTC. Protein: CASNGAVGYTF.

The chain carries TRBV7-9 and TRBJ2-7, with D perhaps matching TRBD1 (5 bases). V was pared by 2 bases and J by 2 bases, with 13 bases between. Germline V gene lookup returns CDR1 SEHNR and CDR2 FQNEAQ (reference sequence). This CDR3 is 15 amino acids long. The DNA of the CDR3 is TGTGCCAGCAGCTTAAGCGCAGGGATCACCTACGAGCAGTACTTC. Its translation is CASSLSAGITYEQYF. Full variable domain (missing parts from reference TRBV7-9 and TRBJ2-7): DTGVSQNPRHKITKRGQNVTFRCDPISEHNRLYWYRQTLGQGPEFLTYFQNEAQLEKSRLLSDRFSAERPKGSFSTLEIQRTEQGDSAMYLCASSLSAGITYEQYFGPGTRLTVT.

This clonotype showed up just a few times. The DNA for the CDR3 is TGTGCCAGCAGCCAAGTCCGGGACACCGGGGAGCTGTTTTTT. Amino acids: CASSQVRDTGELFF. The chain carries TRBV4-2 and TRBJ2-2; D is uncertain. Germline CDR1 reads LGHNA; CDR2 reads YNFKEQ. Trimming took off 1 base at V and 3 bases at J, with 6 bases between the two ends. The CDR3 is made up of 14 amino acids.

This clonotype showed up just a few times. The CDR3: CASSFRGDTETQYF. The CDR3 DNA is TGTGCCAGCAGCTTCCGCGGGGACACAGAGACCCAGTACTTC. The chain combines TRBV13 with TRBJ2-5; D may be TRBD1 or TRBD2 (6 bases each). The CDR3 length is 14 residues. Trimming took off 3 bases at V and 4 bases at J, with 12 bases between the two ends. From germline, CDR1 is PRHDT and CDR2 FYEKMQ (reference sequence).

This rearrangement joins TRBV6-1 to TRBJ2-5, with a possible D match to TRBD2 (5 bases). V lost 1 base to trimming and J lost 3 bases, with 15 bases between them. The CDR3 length is 16 residues. The germline CDR1 and CDR2 sequences are MNHNS and SASEGT. The CDR3, as DNA: TGTGCCAGCAGTGAAGGCTGGACTGCTAGGAAAGAGACCCAGTACTTC. Its protein product is CASSEGWTARKETQYF.

The rearrangement links TRBV20-1 to TRBJ1-1, with a weak D call TRBD1 (5 bases). Per the germline V gene, CDR1 is DFQATT and CDR2 is SNEGSKA (reference sequence). The CDR3 has 12 residues. V lost 4 bases and J lost 5, with 11 bases in between. The CDR3 protein is CSAIRVGTEAFF. The CDR3 DNA reads as TGCAGTGCTATCAGGGTTGGGACTGAAGCTTTCTTT.

This chain connects TRBV28 to TRBJ1-2; D remains unclear. This CDR3 is built from 15 residues. CDR1 MDHEN and CDR2 SYDVKM come from the germline V gene. With 6 bases removed from V and 8 bases from J, the gap between germline ends came to 22 bases. The CDR3 DNA is TGTGCCAGCAGGTCCGAGACGCGAATCCCCCAGGGCTACACCTTC. Residues: CASRSETRIPQGYTF.

The chain uses TRBV20-1 and TRBJ1-1; D gene unclear. V lost 3 bases and J 7 bases, leaving 9 bases between the germline ends. CDR1 and CDR2 (germline): DFQATT, SNEGSKA (reference sequence). This CDR3 comprises 11 residues. The CDR3 DNA reads as TGCAGTGCTAGGCGGTCAGGTGAAGCTTTCTTT. This gives the protein CSARRSGEAFF.

Many counts were recorded for this clonotype. This chain uses TRBV11-3 with TRBJ2-1; TRBD2 aligns across 8 bases. This CDR3 region has 17 residues. Germline V lookup: CDR1 SGHNT, CDR2 YENEEA. J lost 6 bases, V lost 3 bases, and 13 bases had no gene match. This chain's CDR3 is CASSFLAGTLRGNEQFF. The CDR3 DNA follows: TGTGCCAGCAGCTTTTTAGCGGGGACCCTTCGGGGCAATGAGCAGTTCTTC.

The chain employs TRBV5-4 and TRBJ2-1; TRBD2 agrees at 11 bases. With V trimmed by 3 bases and J by 8 bases, 13 bases remained unmatched. This CDR3 contains 17 residues. Per germline, CDR1 SGHNT and CDR2 YYREEE (reference sequence). CDR3 region: CASSSGALAGGVDEQFF. The CDR3 nucleotides read TGTGCCAGCAGCTCCGGAGCCCTAGCGGGAGGAGTCGATGAGCAGTTCTTC.

This clonotype has only a few counts. The chain employs TRBV12-3 or TRBV12-4 and TRBJ2-1; 7 bases line up with TRBD2. This CDR3 contains 15 residues. Trimming removed 7 bases from V and 6 bases from J; junction bases left unmatched: 12. DNA of the CDR3: TGTGCCAGCAAGGCAGGACTAGGAGTTGGCAATGAGCAGTTCTTC. Encoded protein: CASKAGLGVGNEQFF.

This clonotype was detected many times. V is TRBV28 and J is TRBJ1-1, with D unresolved. Germline-derived CDR1 and CDR2 are MDHEN and SYDVKM. V lost 1 base to trimming and J lost 4 bases, with 13 bases between them. This CDR3 region has 15 residues. The CDR3 DNA reads TGTGCCAGCAGTTTATTCAAGCCGGGCGGCACTGAAGCTTTCTTT. Translation: CASSLFKPGGTEAFF.

The J gene is TRBJ1-1, the V gene TRBV7-2; TRBD1 matches 8 bases. The V and J ends lost 4 bases and 4 bases, in that order; junction bases with no gene match: 2. Germline-derived CDR1 and CDR2 are SGHTA and FQGNSA. The length of the CDR3 is 13 residues. In DNA, the CDR3 is TGTGCCAGCAGCTCACAGGGGGGCACTGAAGCTTTCTTT. Protein sequence: CASSSQGGTEAFF.

This clonotype was recorded at least ten times. The chain uses TRBV10-3 and TRBJ1-5; no clear D gene. The ends were cut back, 3 bases at V and 0 bases at J, with 3 bases in the middle. The CDR3 covers 13 residues. CDR1 and CDR2 (germline): ENHRY, SYGVKD. The CDR3 sequence is CAISDFSNQPQHF. Written as DNA, the CDR3 is TGTGCCATCAGTGATTTTAGCAATCAGCCCCAGCATTTT.

This clonotype was detected ten times or more. The chain joins TRBV5-1 to TRBJ1-1; weak D call: TRBD1 (6 bases). The germline V and J ends were trimmed by 4 bases and 7 bases, with 17 bases remaining between them. Per the germline V gene, CDR1 is SGHRS and CDR2 is YFSETQ. This CDR3 has 14 residues. The chain's CDR3 is CASSVQTGTDEAFF. As DNA, the CDR3 is TGCGCCAGCAGCGTCCAGACAGGAACTGATGAAGCTTTCTTT.

The chain is built from TRBV5-1 and TRBJ1-1; 10 bases are a match to TRBD1. CDR1 is SGHRS, CDR2 YFSETQ, per germline. There are 16 residues in the CDR3. V trimming: 2 bases; J trimming: 4 bases; junction bases outside the gene matches: 8. The CDR3, as DNA: TGCGCCAGCAGCTTTGTGTCGGGACAGGGGAGCACTGAAGCTTTCTTT. Its translation: CASSFVSGQGSTEAFF.

In its sample, this clonotype was seen a few times. The CDR3 bases are TGTGCCAGCAGTTTAATTCTTGGACGAAGTGAGGGGGAAATCCGCTATGGCTACACCTTC. This encodes CASSLILGRSEGEIRYGYTF. The V gene is TRBV28, the J gene TRBJ1-2; D may be TRBD1 (6 bases). Germline loops: CDR1 MDHEN, CDR2 SYDVKM. The CDR3 covers 20 residues. V lost 2 bases, J lost 4 bases, and 29 bases lay in between.

This clonotype came up many times. The V call is TRBV7-8, the J call TRBJ1-4, with D unclear. CDR1 is SGHVS, CDR2 FQNEAQ, per germline. The V gene lost 3 bases and the J gene lost 7 bases, with 9 bases spanning the gap. CDR3 length equals 13 residues. CDR3 coding DNA: TGTGCCAGCAGCTTCGTCGGTCTTGAAAAACTGTTTTTT. It is translated as CASSFVGLEKLFF.

This sequence joins TRBV7-2 and TRBJ2-2, with D perhaps TRBD1 or TRBD2 (5 bases each). V shed 5 bases and J shed 6 bases, with 10 bases lying between them. The CDR3 has 13 amino acids. Germline CDR1 is SGHTA and CDR2 is FQGNSA. The CDR3 sequence: CASSRDGAGELFF. In nucleotides, the CDR3 is TGTGCCAGCAGCCGGGACGGTGCCGGGGAGCTGTTTTTT.

This clonotype was seen a handful of times. The gene calls are TRBV6-2 or TRBV6-3 and TRBJ1-5; D ambiguous. CDR1 MNHEY and CDR2 SVGEGT come from the germline V gene. This CDR3 contains 16 residues. The ends were cut back, 2 bases at V and 1 base at J, with 12 bases in the middle. The CDR3 is CASSYGSRGSNQPQHF. As DNA, the CDR3 is TGTGCCAGCAGTTACGGTTCACGGGGAAGCAATCAGCCCCAGCATTTT.

This clonotype was observed many times. This chain links TRBV7-2 with TRBJ1-1; no firm D call. The CDR3 is made up of 14 amino acids. The V end was cut by 1 base, the J end by 8 bases, with 14 bases between. The germline V gene encodes CDR1 SGHTA and CDR2 FQGNSA. CDR3 nucleotide sequence: TGTGCCAGCAGCTTAGTACCCCAGGTGACAGAAGCTTTCTTT. Translation gives CASSLVPQVTEAFF. The variable domain in full, completed from reference TRBV7-2 and TRBJ1-1, reads GAGVSQSPSNKVTEKGKDVELRCDPISGHTALYWYRQSLGQGLEFLIYFQGNSAPDKSGLPSDRFSAERTGGSVSTLTIQRTQQEDSAVYLCASSLVPQVTEAFFGQGTRLTVV.

Only a few counts were recorded for this clonotype. The chain has TRBV18 and TRBJ2-3, with 10 bases that match TRBD2. The germline gives CDR1 KGHSH, CDR2 LQKENI. The CDR3 is 15 amino acids. V lost 10 bases and J lost 4; bases outside the gene matches: 11. CDR3 protein: CATPRTSGKADTQYF. CDR3 DNA sequence: TGTGCCACCCCCCGAACTAGCGGGAAAGCAGATACGCAGTATTTT.